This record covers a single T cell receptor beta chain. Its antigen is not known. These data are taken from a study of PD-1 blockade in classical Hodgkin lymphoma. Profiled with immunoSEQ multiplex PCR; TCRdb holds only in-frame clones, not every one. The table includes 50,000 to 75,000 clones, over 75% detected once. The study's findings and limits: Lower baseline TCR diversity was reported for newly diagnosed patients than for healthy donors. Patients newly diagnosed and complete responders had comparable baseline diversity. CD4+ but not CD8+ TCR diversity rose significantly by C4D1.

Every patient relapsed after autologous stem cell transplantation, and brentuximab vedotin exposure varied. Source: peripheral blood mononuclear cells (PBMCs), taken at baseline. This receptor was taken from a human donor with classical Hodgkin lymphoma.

This CDR3 reads CAISDNMGLAGSKSNIQYF. The CDR3 nucleotides are TGTGCCATCAGTGACAACATGGGACTAGCGGGGTCTAAGTCAAACATTCAGTACTTC. The rearrangement uses TRBV10-3 and TRBJ2-4; 13 bases align to TRBD2. V lost 3 bases and J lost 6; bases outside the gene matches: 14. CDR1 ENHRY and CDR2 SYGVKD come from the germline V gene. The CDR3 runs 19 residues.